The present TCR beta chain was sequenced within a study of shared T cell receptors in the human thymus. TCRdb keeps only in-frame clones here, not all; method: immunoSEQ multiplex PCR. The sample lists approximately 760,000 clones, 80% to 90% seen once, with more than 0.008% in the top ten. These records were also assigned to another study, of human thymus T cells. From that study: The donor group consisted of healthy Finnish infants who were having corrective surgery for congenital heart defects. Thymic resections from corrective heart surgery supplied the tissue. As related research reported, thymic repertoires overlapped highly among unrelated individuals.

The sequence came from a girl under two years old with a congenital heart defect. Source material: thymocytes.

The DNA for the CDR3 is TGTGCCAGCCGGGGTGAAAAACTGTTTTTT. Its translation: CASRGEKLFF. The genes are TRBV25-1 and TRBJ1-4; D is uncertain. CDR1 is MGHDK, CDR2 SYGVNS, per germline. The CDR3 is 10 residues long. Trimming left V 8 bases short and J 7 bases short, with 5 bases between.